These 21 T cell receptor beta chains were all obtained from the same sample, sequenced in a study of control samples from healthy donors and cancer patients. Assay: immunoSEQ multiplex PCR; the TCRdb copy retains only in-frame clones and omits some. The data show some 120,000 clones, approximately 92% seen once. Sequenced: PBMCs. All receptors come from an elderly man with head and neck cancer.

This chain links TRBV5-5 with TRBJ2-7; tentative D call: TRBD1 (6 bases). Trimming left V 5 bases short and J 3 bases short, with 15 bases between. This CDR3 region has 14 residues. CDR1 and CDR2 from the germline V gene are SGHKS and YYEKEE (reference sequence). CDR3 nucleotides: TGTGCCAGCAGTCGGGACACCAATAACTACGAGCAGTACTTC. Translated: CASSRDTNNYEQYF. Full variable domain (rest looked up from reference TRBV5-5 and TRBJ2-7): DAGVTQSPTHLIKTRGQQVTLRCSPISGHKSVSWYQQVLGQGPQFIFQYYEKEERGRGNFPDRFSARQFPNYSSELNVNALLLGDSALYLCASSRDTNNYEQYFGPGTRLTVT.

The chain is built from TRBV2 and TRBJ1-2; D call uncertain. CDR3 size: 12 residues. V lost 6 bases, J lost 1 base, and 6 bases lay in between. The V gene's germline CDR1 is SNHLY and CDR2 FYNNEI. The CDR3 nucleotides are TGTGCCAGCAGCGACAATAACTATGGCTACACCTTC. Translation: CASSDNNYGYTF.

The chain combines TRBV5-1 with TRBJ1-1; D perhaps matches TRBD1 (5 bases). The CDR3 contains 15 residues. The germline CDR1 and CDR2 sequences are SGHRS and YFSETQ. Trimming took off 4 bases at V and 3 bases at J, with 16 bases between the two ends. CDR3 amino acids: CASSPREGSHTEAFF. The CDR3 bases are TGCGCCAGCAGCCCCCGAGAGGGGTCGCACACTGAAGCTTTCTTT.

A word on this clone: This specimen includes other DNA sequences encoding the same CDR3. In DNA form, the CDR3 reads TGTGCCAGCAGCGTAGGCAGGGGGACTGAAGCTTTCTTT. Translating gives CASSVGRGTEAFF. The chain has TRBV9 and TRBJ1-1, with TRBD1 matching over 7 bases. After removal of 0 bases from V and 5 bases from J, the junction contained 1 base not matched to a gene. Germline lookup yields CDR1 SGDLS and CDR2 YYNGEE. The CDR3 totals 13 residues.

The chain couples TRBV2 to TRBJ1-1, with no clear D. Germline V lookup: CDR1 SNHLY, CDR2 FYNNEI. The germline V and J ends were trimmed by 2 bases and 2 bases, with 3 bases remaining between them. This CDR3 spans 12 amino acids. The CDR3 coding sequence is TGTGCCAGCAGTGAATTTAACACTGAAGCTTTCTTT. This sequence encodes CASSEFNTEAFF.

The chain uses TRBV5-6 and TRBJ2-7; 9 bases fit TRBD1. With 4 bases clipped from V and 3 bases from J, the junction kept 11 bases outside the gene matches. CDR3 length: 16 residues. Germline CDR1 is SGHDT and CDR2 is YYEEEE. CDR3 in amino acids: CASSPRGTGQFYEQYF. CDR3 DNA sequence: TGTGCCAGCAGCCCCCGGGGGACAGGGCAATTCTACGAGCAGTACTTC.

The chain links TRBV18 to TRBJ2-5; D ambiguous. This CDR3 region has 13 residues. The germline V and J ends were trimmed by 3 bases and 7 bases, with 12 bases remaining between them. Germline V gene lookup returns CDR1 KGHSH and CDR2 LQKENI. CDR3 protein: CASSPTVDGTQYF. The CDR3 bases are TGTGCCAGCTCACCTACGGTTGACGGGACCCAGTACTTC.

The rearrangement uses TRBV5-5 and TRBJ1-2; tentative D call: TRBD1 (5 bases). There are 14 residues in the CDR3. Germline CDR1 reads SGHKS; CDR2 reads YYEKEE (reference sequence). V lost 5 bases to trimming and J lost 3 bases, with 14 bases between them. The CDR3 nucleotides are TGTGCCAGCAGTTCAGGGCTCTTGGACTATGGCTACACCTTC. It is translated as CASSSGLLDYGYTF.

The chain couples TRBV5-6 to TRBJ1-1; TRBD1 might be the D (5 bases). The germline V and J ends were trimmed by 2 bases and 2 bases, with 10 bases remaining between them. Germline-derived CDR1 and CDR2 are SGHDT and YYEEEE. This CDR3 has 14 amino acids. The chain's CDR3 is CASSFLWGNTEAFF. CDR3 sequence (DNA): TGTGCCAGCAGCTTTTTGTGGGGCAACACTGAAGCTTTCTTT.

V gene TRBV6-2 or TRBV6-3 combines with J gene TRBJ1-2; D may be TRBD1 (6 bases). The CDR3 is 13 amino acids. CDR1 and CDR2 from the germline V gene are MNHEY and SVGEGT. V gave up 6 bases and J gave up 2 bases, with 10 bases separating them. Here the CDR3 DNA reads TGTGCCAGCAGCCCTACAGGGAACTATGGCTACACCTTC. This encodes CASSPTGNYGYTF.

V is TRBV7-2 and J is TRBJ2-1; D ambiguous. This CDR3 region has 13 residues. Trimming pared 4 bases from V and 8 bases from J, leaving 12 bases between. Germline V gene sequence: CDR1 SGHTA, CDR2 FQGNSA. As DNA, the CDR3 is TGTGCCAGCAGCTCCCTTATTCGGGATGAGCAGTTCTTC. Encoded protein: CASSSLIRDEQFF. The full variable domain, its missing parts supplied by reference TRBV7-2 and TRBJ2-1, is GAGVSQSPSNKVTEKGKDVELRCDPISGHTALYWYRQSLGQGLEFLIYFQGNSAPDKSGLPSDRFSAERTGGSVSTLTIQRTQQEDSAVYLCASSSLIRDEQFFGPGTRLTVL.

The CDR3 DNA reads as TGTGCCAGCAGCTTTTATCAGGACAACTACAATGAGCAGTTCTTC. Translated: CASSFYQDNYNEQFF. V and J are TRBV7-2 and TRBJ2-1, with TRBD1 as a possible D gene (5 bases). V was pared by 3 bases and J by 3 bases, with 12 bases between. The CDR3 is 15 amino acids. Germline-derived CDR1 and CDR2 are SGHTA and FQGNSA.

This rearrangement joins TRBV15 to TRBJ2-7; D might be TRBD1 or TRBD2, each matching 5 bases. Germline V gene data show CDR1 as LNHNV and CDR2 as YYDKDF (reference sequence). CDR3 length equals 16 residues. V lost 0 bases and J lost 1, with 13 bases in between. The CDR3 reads CATSRDLGRWSYEQYF. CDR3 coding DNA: TGTGCCACCAGCAGAGATCTGGGACGATGGTCCTACGAGCAGTACTTC. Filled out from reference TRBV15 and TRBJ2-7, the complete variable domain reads DAMVIQNPRYQVTQFGKPVTLSCSQTLNHNVMYWYQQKSSQAPKLLFHYYDKDFNNEADTPDNFQSRRPNTSFCFLDIRSPGLGDTAMYLCATSRDLGRWSYEQYFGPGTRLTVT.

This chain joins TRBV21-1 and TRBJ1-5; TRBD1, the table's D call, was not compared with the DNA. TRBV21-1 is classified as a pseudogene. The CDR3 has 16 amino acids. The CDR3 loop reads CASSKGGDRSNQPQHF. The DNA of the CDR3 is TGTGCCAGCAGCAAGGGCGGGGACAGAAGCAATCAGCCCCAGCATTTT.

CDR3 bases: TGTGCCAGCAGCCCGGCGGGCAATGAGCAGTTCTTC. The encoded protein is CASSPAGNEQFF. The rearrangement uses TRBV3-1 (or the pseudogene TRBV3-2) and TRBJ2-1, with D perhaps TRBD2 (5 bases). Trimming cost V 4 bases and J 6 bases, with 7 bases left between them. Germline loops: CDR1 LGHDT, CDR2 YNNKEL (reference sequence). This CDR3 contains 12 residues.

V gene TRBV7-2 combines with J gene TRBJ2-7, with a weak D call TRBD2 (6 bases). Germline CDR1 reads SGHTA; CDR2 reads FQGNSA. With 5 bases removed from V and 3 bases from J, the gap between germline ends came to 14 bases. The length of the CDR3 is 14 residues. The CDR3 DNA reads TGTGCCAGCAGCCTGAGGGTAGCGGACTACGAGCAGTACTTC. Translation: CASSLRVADYEQYF.

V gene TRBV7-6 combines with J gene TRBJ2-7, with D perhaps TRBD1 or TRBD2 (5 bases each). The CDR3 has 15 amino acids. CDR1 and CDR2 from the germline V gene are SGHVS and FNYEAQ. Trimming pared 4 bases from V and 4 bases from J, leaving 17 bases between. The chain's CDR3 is CASSSRDARLYEQYF. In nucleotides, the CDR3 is TGTGCCAGCAGCTCCCGGGACGCGCGGCTGTACGAGCAGTACTTC.

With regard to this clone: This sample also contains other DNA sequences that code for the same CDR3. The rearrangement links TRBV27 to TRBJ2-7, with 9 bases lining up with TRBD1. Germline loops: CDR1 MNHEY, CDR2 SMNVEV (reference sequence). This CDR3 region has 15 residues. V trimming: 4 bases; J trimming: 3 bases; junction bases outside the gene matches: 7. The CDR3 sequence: CASSSRQGGSYEQYF. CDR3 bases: TGTGCCAGCAGTTCGCGACAGGGGGGTAGCTACGAGCAGTACTTC.

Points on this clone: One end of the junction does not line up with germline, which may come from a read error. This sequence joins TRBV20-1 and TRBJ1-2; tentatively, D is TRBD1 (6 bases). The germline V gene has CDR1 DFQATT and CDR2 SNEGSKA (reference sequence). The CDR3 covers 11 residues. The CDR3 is CSASEPRGAHF. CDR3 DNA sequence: TGCAGTGCTAGTGAACCCCGGGGGGCTCACTTC.

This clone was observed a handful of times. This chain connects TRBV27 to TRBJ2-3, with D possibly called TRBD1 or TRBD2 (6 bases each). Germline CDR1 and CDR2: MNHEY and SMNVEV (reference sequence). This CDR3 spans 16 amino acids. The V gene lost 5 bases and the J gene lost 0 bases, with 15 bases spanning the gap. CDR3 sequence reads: CASSHAQGTSTDTQYF. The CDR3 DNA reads TGTGCCAGCAGTCACGCCCAGGGGACTAGCACAGATACGCAGTATTTT.

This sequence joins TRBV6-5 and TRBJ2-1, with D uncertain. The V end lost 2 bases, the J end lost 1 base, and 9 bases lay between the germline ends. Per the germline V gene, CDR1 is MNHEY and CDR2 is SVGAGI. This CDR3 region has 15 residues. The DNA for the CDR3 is TGTGCCAGCAGTTACGTTGGGGATTCCTACAATGAGCAGTTCTTC. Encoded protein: CASSYVGDSYNEQFF.